The 22 T cell receptor beta chains reported below all come from one sample, sequenced in a study of cytotoxic CD8 clonotypes in ibrutinib-treated CLL. Sequencing used immunoSEQ multiplex PCR; TCRdb keeps in-frame clones, though not all of them. The sample consists of about 40,000 clones, 70% of them appearing once. The specimen comprised PBMCs, sampled at disease progression, from a patient treated with ibrutinib. These receptor sequences come from a human donor with chronic lymphocytic leukemia.

In its sample, this clone was seen a few times. This sequence joins TRBV11-2 and TRBJ1-3, with D uncertain. With 2 bases removed from V and 2 bases from J, the gap between germline ends came to 7 bases. This CDR3 has 14 amino acids. Germline CDR1 is SGHAT and CDR2 is FQNNGV. CDR3 in amino acids: CASSLQRTGNTIYF. The CDR3 DNA reads TGTGCCAGCAGCTTACAGAGGACTGGAAACACCATATATTTT.

The table lists this clone with a few counts. The chain links TRBV5-1 to TRBJ2-3; the D gene is possibly TRBD1 (6 bases). V lost 4 bases and J 0 bases, leaving 18 bases between the germline ends. The CDR3 runs to 17 residues. The germline V gene has CDR1 SGHRS and CDR2 YFSETQ. The CDR3 DNA follows: TGCGCCAGCAGCCGGGGTTCGGGACAACAAAGCACAGATACGCAGTATTTT. As protein: CASSRGSGQQSTDTQYF.

The chain has TRBV28 and TRBJ2-7; TRBD1 matches 7 bases. J was trimmed by 6 bases and V by 3 bases; bases with no gene match: 14. This CDR3 is built from 16 residues. Germline V gene data show CDR1 as MDHEN and CDR2 as SYDVKM. CDR3 DNA: TGTGCCAGCAGTTTTCTCCCGGAGAACAGGGGTCGCGAGCAGTACTTC. It codes for CASSFLPENRGREQYF.

This clone was recorded a few times. The J gene is TRBJ2-2, the V gene TRBV21-1; TRBD1, the table's D call, lacks a check against the DNA. TRBV21-1 counts as a pseudogene. This CDR3 region has 19 residues. CDR3 sequence: CASMVVFEIGQANTGELFF. In DNA form, the CDR3 reads TGTGCCAGCATGGTTGTTTTCGAAATCGGACAGGCGAACACCGGGGAGCTGTTTTTT.

This chain connects TRBV4-1 to TRBJ1-1, with no clear D. The germline V gene encodes CDR1 MGHRA and CDR2 YSYEKL. V lost 0 bases to trimming and J lost 3 bases, with 11 bases between them. The CDR3 sequence is 15 residues long. CDR3 sequence reads: CASSQEIAGYTEAFF. The CDR3 bases are TGCGCCAGCAGCCAAGAGATCGCGGGTTACACTGAAGCTTTCTTT.

The J gene is TRBJ2-7, the V gene TRBV7-9; D is perhaps TRBD2 (5 bases). Germline V gene data show CDR1 as SEHNR and CDR2 as FQNEAQ (reference sequence). This CDR3 contains 14 residues. V lost 5 bases, J lost 3 bases, and 14 bases lay in between. DNA for the CDR3: TGTGCCAGCAGCGCAGCTCGTGGACTCTACGAGCAGTACTTC. Its translation is CASSAARGLYEQYF.

This chain uses TRBV25-1 with TRBJ2-6; D is possibly TRBD1 or TRBD2 (5 bases each). The germline V and J ends were trimmed by 9 bases and 4 bases, with 16 bases remaining between them. The CDR3 has 15 amino acids. Per the germline V gene, CDR1 is MGHDK and CDR2 is SYGVNS. The CDR3 sequence: CASSGSGPGANVLTF. The CDR3 nucleotides read TGTGCCAGTTCCGGGTCGGGGCCCGGGGCCAACGTCCTGACTTTC.

This chain connects TRBV5-1 to TRBJ2-2; tentatively, D is TRBD1 or TRBD2 (5 bases each). Germline CDR1 is SGHRS and CDR2 is YFSETQ. Trimming stripped 7 bases from V and 3 bases from J, with 13 bases between. The CDR3 is 14 residues long. In DNA, the CDR3 is TGCGCCAGCCAGCAGGGACCCGACACCGGGGAGCTGTTTTTT. This gives the protein CASQQGPDTGELFF.

A single count supports this clone. V is TRBV5-1 and J is TRBJ1-2; D perhaps matches TRBD1 (6 bases). The CDR3 has 13 residues. The germline V and J ends were trimmed by 0 bases and 5 bases, with 8 bases remaining between them. Germline CDR1 is SGHRS and CDR2 is YFSETQ. The CDR3 DNA is TGCGCCAGCAGCTTGGGGGGGACATATGGCTACACCTTC. Encoded protein: CASSLGGTYGYTF.

The table lists this clone with a count of one. The chain employs TRBV18 and TRBJ2-7, with 7 nucleotides matching TRBD2. Germline V gives CDR1 KGHSH, CDR2 LQKENI. The CDR3 is 13 amino acids. The V segment lost 3 bases and the J segment 2 bases; nucleotides outside the gene matches: 1. CDR3 nucleotide sequence: TGTGCCAGCTCACCGGGGACTACCTACGAGCAGTACTTC. Translation gives CASSPGTTYEQYF.

This clone occurred a few times. The V and J genes are TRBV10-1 and TRBJ2-1; the match to TRBD1 covers 10 bases. J was trimmed by 4 bases and V by 2 bases; bases with no gene match: 2. This CDR3 is built from 15 residues. Germline V gene lookup returns CDR1 WNHNN and CDR2 SYGVQD (reference sequence). CDR3 sequence: CASSEGTGVYNEQFF. The CDR3 DNA reads as TGCGCCAGCAGTGAGGGGACAGGGGTTTACAATGAGCAGTTCTTC.

The CDR3 spells CASSLDGTGNLLYGYTF. In DNA form, the CDR3 reads TGTGCCAGCAGCTTAGACGGGACAGGGAACCTTCTTTATGGCTACACCTTC. This chain connects TRBV7-9 to TRBJ1-2; 9 bases align to TRBD1. CDR3 size: 17 residues. The germline CDR1 and CDR2 sequences are SEHNR and FQNEAQ (reference sequence). With 1 base clipped from V and 5 bases from J, the junction kept 11 bases outside the gene matches. The full variable domain, completed using reference TRBV7-9 and TRBJ1-2, is DTGVSQNPRHKITKRGQNVTFRCDPISEHNRLYWYRQTLGQGPEFLTYFQNEAQLEKSRLLSDRFSAERPKGSFSTLEIQRTEQGDSAMYLCASSLDGTGNLLYGYTFGSGTRLTVV.

V usage is TRBV6-5 and J usage is TRBJ2-6, with D tentatively TRBD1 or TRBD2 (5 bases each). CDR3 length equals 15 residues. Trimming cost V 8 bases and J 0 bases, with 11 bases left between them. Germline V gene lookup returns CDR1 MNHEY and CDR2 SVGAGI. Here the CDR3 DNA reads TGTGCCAGCTTTGGGACCTTCTCTGGGGCCAACGTCCTGACTTTC. Residues: CASFGTFSGANVLTF.

The gene calls are TRBV15 and TRBJ1-5; D perhaps matches TRBD1 (5 bases). The germline CDR1 and CDR2 sequences are LNHNV and YYDKDF (reference sequence). With 3 bases removed from V and 6 bases from J, the gap between germline ends came to 15 bases. The CDR3 sequence is 15 residues long. The CDR3 loop is CATSRGTGFGQPQHF. The DNA of the CDR3 is TGTGCCACCAGCAGGGGAACAGGTTTCGGTCAGCCCCAGCATTTT.

This clone was counted a few times. V usage is TRBV28 and J usage is TRBJ1-4, with TRBD1 identical over 7 bases. There are 14 residues in the CDR3. The germline CDR1 and CDR2 sequences are MDHEN and SYDVKM. Losses at the gene ends were 7 bases for V and 5 bases for J; bases not matched to a gene: 7. The CDR3 protein is CASTEGGRNEKLFF. The DNA for the CDR3 is TGTGCCAGCACTGAAGGGGGCCGGAATGAAAAACTGTTTTTT.

J is TRBJ1-1 and V is TRBV7-9, with TRBD1 identical over 7 bases. Per the germline V gene, CDR1 is SEHNR and CDR2 is FQNEAQ (reference sequence). V gave up 6 bases and J gave up 4 bases; unmatched junction bases: 11. The CDR3 totals 15 residues. The CDR3 nucleotides read TGTGCCAGCAGTAACTCGGACAGGTGGGGCACTGAAGCTTTCTTT. Translation: CASSNSDRWGTEAFF.

The J gene is TRBJ2-5, the V gene TRBV18; D possibly corresponds to TRBD2 (5 bases). Trimming left V 2 bases short and J 0 bases short, with 13 bases between. The CDR3 sequence is 16 residues long. CDR1 KGHSH and CDR2 LQKENI come from the germline V gene. The CDR3 DNA follows: TGTGCCAGCTCACCAGGTATAGGAGGAGACCAAGAGACCCAGTACTTC. This encodes CASSPGIGGDQETQYF. Combining the CDR3 with reference TRBV18 and TRBJ2-5 gives the whole variable domain NAGVMQNPRHLVRRRGQEARLRCSPMKGHSHVYWYRQLPEEGLKFMVYLQKENIIDESGMPKERFSAEFPKEGPSILRIQQVVRGDSAAYFCASSPGIGGDQETQYFGPGTRLLVL.

V usage is TRBV5-1 and J usage is TRBJ1-1; TRBD1 agrees at 10 bases. This CDR3 is 17 amino acids long. With 0 bases clipped from V and 5 bases from J, the junction kept 10 bases outside the gene matches. Per germline, CDR1 SGHRS and CDR2 YFSETQ. CDR3 nucleotides: TGCGCCAGCAGCTTGGTCAGGGGGACAGGGGCCGGGACTGAAGCTTTCTTT. Protein product: CASSLVRGTGAGTEAFF.

The chain joins TRBV19 to TRBJ2-3; D call uncertain. The CDR3 consists of 18 residues. Germline V lookup: CDR1 LNHDA, CDR2 SQIVND (reference sequence). Trimming shortened V by 2 bases and J by 4 bases, and 22 bases separated the two germline ends. CDR3 sequence (DNA): TGTGCCAGTAGTATACTCCCAGGACGGACGCTTCGCGCAGATACGCAGTATTTT. Encoded protein: CASSILPGRTLRADTQYF.

The chain employs TRBV30 and TRBJ1-6; tentative D call: TRBD1 (5 bases). CDR3 length: 12 residues. The V gene lost 8 bases and the J gene lost 7 bases, with 12 bases spanning the gap. Per germline, CDR1 GTSNPN and CDR2 SVGIG (reference sequence). The CDR3: CARDSLNSPLHF. CDR3 in DNA: TGTGCCCGAGACAGTCTAAATTCACCCCTCCACTTT.

The chain employs TRBV19 and TRBJ2-7, with D unclear. The CDR3 is 18 amino acids. Trimming removed 3 bases at V and 0 bases at J, with 21 bases between. Germline CDR1 and CDR2: LNHDA and SQIVND (reference sequence). The DNA for the CDR3 is TGTGCCAGTAGTATCGGGCACAGTGTACCTCCCCACTCCTACGAGCAGTACTTC. Translated: CASSIGHSVPPHSYEQYF.

This chain uses TRBV15 with TRBJ2-2; D ambiguous. Trimming cost V 0 bases and J 4 bases, with 6 bases left between them. The germline gives CDR1 LNHNV, CDR2 YYDKDF (reference sequence). There are 14 residues in the CDR3. The CDR3 region is CATSRDLGTGELFF. CDR3 in DNA: TGTGCCACCAGCAGAGATCTAGGCACCGGGGAGCTGTTTTTT.